These 26 T cell receptor beta chains were sequenced from one sample in a study of control samples from healthy donors and cancer patients. Generated by immunoSEQ multiplex PCR, the TCRdb table keeps only in-frame clones and is missing some. Of 230,000 or so clones detected, 85% to 95% appear once; the ten largest clones hold roughly 1.6%. What was sequenced was blood. Every receptor here comes from a man over 45 in good health.

This CDR3 reads CASSSLLLRAGYTF. The CDR3 DNA reads as TGTGCCAGCAGTTCCCTTCTCCTGAGAGCCGGCTACACCTTC. This chain links TRBV27 with TRBJ1-2, with D unresolved. Trimming shortened V by 4 bases and J by 8 bases, and 17 bases separated the two germline ends. This CDR3 has 14 residues. Per the germline V gene, CDR1 is MNHEY and CDR2 is SMNVEV (reference sequence).

The chain is built from TRBV4-1 and TRBJ2-2; 10 bases match TRBD2. V was pared by 0 bases and J by 4 bases, with 14 bases of the junction left unmatched. The germline CDR1 and CDR2 sequences are MGHRA and YSYEKL. The CDR3 loop spans 20 amino acids. CDR3 bases: TGCGCCAGCAGCCAAGATGAGATTGGTGTAGCGGGGGGACCCACCGGGGAGCTGTTTTTT. Its protein is CASSQDEIGVAGGPTGELFF.

As DNA, the CDR3 is TGTGCCAGCAGTAGTGCCCCAGGGGGCTACGAGCAGTACTTC. Translated, it gives CASSSAPGGYEQYF. This chain uses TRBV6-5 with TRBJ2-7, with 7 nucleotides matching TRBD1. Germline V gene data show CDR1 as MNHEY and CDR2 as SVGAGI. Trimming removed 5 bases from V and 3 bases from J; junction bases left unmatched: 7. The CDR3 covers 14 residues.

This chain's CDR3 is CASSPAPRTGFYEQYF. CDR3 DNA: TGTGCCAGCAGTCCAGCCCCTCGGACAGGGTTTTACGAGCAGTACTTC. The chain uses TRBV28 and TRBJ2-7, with TRBD1 matching over 8 bases. The CDR3 is made up of 16 amino acids. The V gene's germline CDR1 is MDHEN and CDR2 SYDVKM. J lost 4 bases, V lost 5 bases, and 13 bases had no gene match. Full variable domain (outside the CDR3, taken from reference TRBV28 and TRBJ2-7): DVKVTQSSRYLVKRTGEKVFLECVQDMDHENMFWYRQDPGLGLRLIYFSYDVKMKEKGDIPEGYSVSREKKERFSLILESASTNQTSMYLCASSPAPRTGFYEQYFGPGTRLTVT.

The rearrangement uses TRBV27 and TRBJ2-1; TRBD1 matches at 7 bases. Germline trimming cut 7 bases from V and 4 bases from J; bases unmatched to any gene: 10. The V gene's germline CDR1 is MNHEY and CDR2 SMNVEV (reference sequence). This CDR3 comprises 15 residues. The CDR3, as DNA: TGTGCCAGCACCTTTGCCGGGGACAGATACAATGAGCAGTTCTTC. The encoded protein is CASTFAGDRYNEQFF.

This chain joins TRBV2 and TRBJ1-6; TRBD1 matches 7 bases. This CDR3 has 12 amino acids. Trimming took 6 bases from V and 11 from J; bases not matched to a gene: 4. Per germline, CDR1 SNHLY and CDR2 FYNNEI. The CDR3 DNA is TGTGCCAGCAGCGAACAGGGGACACCCCTCCACTTT. The encoded protein is CASSEQGTPLHF.

The chain carries TRBV5-4 and TRBJ1-3; TRBD1 is a possible D gene (5 bases). V dropped 1 base and J dropped 4 bases, with 15 bases sitting between them. CDR1 and CDR2 from the germline V gene are SGHNT and YYREEE (reference sequence). The CDR3 has 16 amino acids. The CDR3 protein is CASSLRAGTGGNTIYF. CDR3 sequence (DNA): TGTGCCAGCAGCTTGAGGGCAGGGACGGGCGGAAACACCATATATTTT.

The rearrangement joins TRBV3-1 (or the pseudogene TRBV3-2) to TRBJ1-2; possibly TRBD1 for D (5 bases). From germline, CDR1 is LGHDT and CDR2 YNNKEL (reference sequence). V dropped 9 bases and J dropped 2 bases, with 19 bases sitting between them. The CDR3 extends over 15 amino acids. The CDR3 region has the DNA TGTGCCAGTCACATTGGGGGAGGTGCGAACTATGGCTACACCTTC. Translating gives CASHIGGGANYGYTF.

The chain employs TRBV5-1 and TRBJ1-1, with 9 bases fitting TRBD1. Looked up from germline, CDR1 is SGHRS and CDR2 is YFSETQ. With V trimmed by 5 bases and J by 8 bases, 7 bases remained unmatched. This CDR3 is 13 amino acids long. CDR3 sequence (DNA): TGCGCCAGCAGTTTGAGGACAGGGGTAGAAGCTTTCTTT. Translation: CASSLRTGVEAFF.

The chain recombines TRBV10-3 with TRBJ2-5; TRBD2 might be the D (6 bases). Germline V gene data show CDR1 as ENHRY and CDR2 as SYGVKD. This CDR3 is 10 amino acids long. Trimming removed 10 bases at V and 5 bases at J, with 8 bases between. This CDR3 reads CARAGETQYF. The CDR3 DNA reads as TGTGCCAGAGCGGGCGAGACCCAGTACTTC.

The chain is built from TRBV4-2 and TRBJ2-7; D not resolved. V shed 1 base and J shed 4 bases, with 5 bases lying between them. Germline loops: CDR1 LGHNA, CDR2 YNFKEQ. CDR3 length equals 12 residues. CDR3 loop: CASSQGVYEQYF. The CDR3 coding sequence is TGTGCCAGCAGCCAAGGAGTGTACGAGCAGTACTTC.

The rearrangement links TRBV20-1 to TRBJ1-2; D possibly corresponds to TRBD1 (5 bases). Germline assignment: CDR1 DFQATT and CDR2 SNEGSKA (reference sequence). CDR3 length equals 15 residues. The ends were cut back, 3 bases at V and 2 bases at J, with 16 bases in the middle. The CDR3 sequence is CSASDPSGGNYGYTF. The CDR3 bases are TGCAGTGCTAGTGACCCCTCCGGGGGGAACTATGGCTACACCTTC.

The rearrangement links TRBV3-1 (or the pseudogene TRBV3-2) to TRBJ1-6, with D maybe TRBD1 (6 bases). The V gene lost 3 bases and the J gene lost 2 bases, with 17 bases spanning the gap. The CDR3 spans 18 residues. CDR1 and CDR2 (germline): LGHDT, YNNKEL (reference sequence). The CDR3, as DNA: TGTGCCAGCAGCCAGGGCTGGGGGGCGGCTGCCTATAATTCACCCCTCCACTTT. This sequence encodes CASSQGWGAAAYNSPLHF.

This clone showed up just once. This chain connects TRBV10-2 to TRBJ1-1; D remains ambiguous. The V end lost 1 base, the J end lost 4 bases, and 10 bases lay between the germline ends. The CDR3 is made up of 14 amino acids. The germline V gene has CDR1 WSHSY and CDR2 SAAADI. The CDR3 bases are TGCGCCAGCAGTGAGTTATCGGCAGTCACTGAAGCTTTCTTT. This translates into CASSELSAVTEAFF.

The gene calls are TRBV9 and TRBJ1-2; TRBD1 is a possible D gene (5 bases). Germline V gives CDR1 SGDLS, CDR2 YYNGEE. The CDR3 length is 15 residues. V lost 4 bases to trimming and J lost 8 bases, with 21 bases between them. As DNA, the CDR3 is TGTGCCAGCAGCCCCGACCGGGGGACCTGGGGCGGCTACACCTTC. This encodes CASSPDRGTWGGYTF.

CDR3 protein: CAGGGAEETQYF. CDR3 nucleotides: TGTGCCGGAGGAGGGGCCGAAGAGACCCAGTACTTC. This chain connects TRBV7-6 to TRBJ2-5; tentatively, D is TRBD2 (6 bases). CDR1 and CDR2 (germline): SGHVS, FNYEAQ. The CDR3 spans 12 residues. Deletions cut 11 bases from V and 3 bases from J, with 13 bases between.

This sequence joins TRBV18 and TRBJ1-6, with TRBD1 matching 7 bases. The CDR3 is 15 amino acids. V lost 3 bases to trimming and J lost 8 bases; unmatched junction nucleotides: 7. Germline CDR1 reads KGHSH; CDR2 reads LQKENI. This CDR3 reads CASSPSTGMDSPLHF. In DNA form, the CDR3 reads TGTGCCAGCTCACCCTCGACAGGGATGGATTCACCCCTCCACTTT.

The chain employs TRBV5-1 and TRBJ1-1; TRBD1 might be the D (5 bases). Germline CDR1 is SGHRS and CDR2 is YFSETQ. This CDR3 is built from 16 residues. With 1 base removed from V and 1 base from J, the gap between germline ends came to 14 bases. In DNA form, the CDR3 reads TGCGCCAGCAGCTTGCTAGCACAGGCGGGGAACACTGAAGCTTTCTTT. Amino acid sequence: CASSLLAQAGNTEAFF. The variable domain in full, with the rest retrieved from reference TRBV5-1 and TRBJ1-1, is KAGVTQTPRYLIKTRGQQVTLSCSPISGHRSVSWYQQTPGQGLQFLFEYFSETQRNKGNFPGRFSGRQFSNSRSEMNVSTLELGDSALYLCASSLLAQAGNTEAFFGQGTRLTVV.

The chain carries TRBV5-1 and TRBJ2-1; perhaps TRBD1 as D (5 bases). There are 16 residues in the CDR3. The germline V and J ends were trimmed by 0 bases and 6 bases, with 16 bases remaining between them. CDR1 is SGHRS, CDR2 YFSETQ, per germline. The CDR3 sequence is CASSLERQGLRNEQFF. The CDR3 bases are TGCGCCAGCAGCTTGGAGAGGCAGGGTTTGCGCAATGAGCAGTTCTTC.

The rearrangement links TRBV9 to TRBJ1-2; the match to TRBD1 covers 9 bases. This CDR3 has 12 amino acids. The J segment lost 8 bases and the V segment lost 3 bases, leaving 2 bases of the junction unmatched. From germline, CDR1 is SGDLS and CDR2 YYNGEE. CDR3 nucleotides: TGTGCCAGCAGCGGGGACAGGGACGGCTACACCTTC. The encoded protein is CASSGDRDGYTF.

V usage is TRBV7-9 and J usage is TRBJ2-7; the D call may be TRBD1 or TRBD2 (5 bases each). With 6 bases removed from V and 6 bases from J, the gap between germline ends came to 9 bases. The CDR3 runs to 11 residues. Germline-derived CDR1 and CDR2 are SEHNR and FQNEAQ (reference sequence). CDR3 nucleotides: TGTGCCAGCAGGGGTGGGACCGAGCAGTACTTC. Translated, it gives CASRGGTEQYF.

The V call is TRBV5-1, the J call TRBJ2-1, with 12 bases matching TRBD1. The CDR3 runs 16 residues. The germline V gene encodes CDR1 SGHRS and CDR2 YFSETQ. J gave up 9 bases and V 4 bases, and 11 bases lay outside the gene matches. CDR3 bases: TGCGCCAGCAGCCCTGCCGGGACAGGGGGCTTTGTTGAGCAGTTCTTC. It yields the protein CASSPAGTGGFVEQFF.

The rearrangement joins TRBV5-1 to TRBJ1-2; 8 bases align to TRBD1. Germline CDR1 SGHRS, CDR2 YFSETQ. The CDR3 has 15 residues. Losses at the gene ends were 3 bases for V and 4 bases for J; bases not matched to a gene: 8. The CDR3 loop is CASSSGQGHSYGYTF. The CDR3 DNA is TGCGCCAGCAGCTCCGGACAGGGTCACAGCTATGGCTACACCTTC.

The chain couples TRBV11-2 to TRBJ2-2; 8 bases fit TRBD2. This CDR3 spans 15 amino acids. Germline trimming cut 6 bases from V and 6 bases from J; bases unmatched to any gene: 9. Per the germline V gene, CDR1 is SGHAT and CDR2 is FQNNGV. The CDR3 region is CASRGWTSKSGELFF. DNA for the CDR3: TGTGCCAGCAGGGGGTGGACTAGCAAGTCCGGGGAGCTGTTTTTT.

This chain joins TRBV10-3 and TRBJ1-5; tentatively, D is TRBD1 (6 bases). V was trimmed by 4 bases and J by 4 bases, leaving 14 bases between them. Looked up from germline, CDR1 is ENHRY and CDR2 is SYGVKD. There are 15 residues in the CDR3. This chain's CDR3 is CAISGDKRLNQPQHF. CDR3 in DNA: TGTGCCATCAGTGGGGACAAAAGGTTGAATCAGCCCCAGCATTTT.

The rearrangement joins TRBV28 to TRBJ1-2; TRBD1 aligns across 11 bases. The CDR3 is made up of 15 amino acids. V lost 6 bases, J lost 8 bases, and 11 bases stayed unmatched. Germline V gives CDR1 MDHEN, CDR2 SYDVKM. The CDR3 coding sequence is TGTGCCAGCAGCCTGCCCGGGACAGGGGGAACCGGCTACACCTTC. Translation gives CASSLPGTGGTGYTF.